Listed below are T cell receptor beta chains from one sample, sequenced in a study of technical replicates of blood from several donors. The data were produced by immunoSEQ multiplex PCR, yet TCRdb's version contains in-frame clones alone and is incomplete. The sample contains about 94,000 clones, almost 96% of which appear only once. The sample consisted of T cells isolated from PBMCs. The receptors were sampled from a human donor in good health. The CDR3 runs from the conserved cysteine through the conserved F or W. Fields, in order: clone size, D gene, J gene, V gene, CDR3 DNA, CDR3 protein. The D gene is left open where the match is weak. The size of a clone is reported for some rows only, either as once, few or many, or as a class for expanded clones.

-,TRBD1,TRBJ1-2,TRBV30,TGTGCCTGGAGTGTACAGGGGGCCTATGGCTACACCTTC,CAWSVQGAYGYTF
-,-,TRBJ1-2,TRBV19,TGTGCCAGTAGTTTTCCGACAGGTGCCAACTATGGCTACACCTTC,CASSFPTGANYGYTF
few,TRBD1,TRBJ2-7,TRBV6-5,TGTGCCAGCAGTTACACGATGGGACAGGCGTTCGAGCAGTACTTC,CASSYTMGQAFEQYF
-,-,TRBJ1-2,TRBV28,TGTGCCAGCAGTTTCAGAGGCTTCTCTGATGGCTACACCTTC,CASSFRGFSDGYTF
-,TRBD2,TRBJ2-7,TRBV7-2,TGTGCCAGCAGCCGGACTAGCGGCCTCTACGAGCAGTACTTC,CASSRTSGLYEQYF
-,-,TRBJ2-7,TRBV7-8,TGTGCCAGCAGCTTAGCGGGTCAGGGGCTCTCCTACGAGCAGTACTTC,CASSLAGQGLSYEQYF
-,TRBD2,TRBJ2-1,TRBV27,TGTGCCAGCGGTCAGCGGGGTAACCCATACAATGAGCAGTTCTTC,CASGQRGNPYNEQFF
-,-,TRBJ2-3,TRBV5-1,TGCGCCAGCAGTGATCAGGGAAGGGGAGATACGCAGTATTTT,CASSDQGRGDTQYF
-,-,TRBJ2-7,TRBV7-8,TGTGCCAGCAGCTTTTCAATAAGGCGGAGCTCCTACGAGCAGTACTTC,CASSFSIRRSSYEQYF
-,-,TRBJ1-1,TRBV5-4,TGTGCCAGCAGCCCTACCACGGGGGGGACTGAAGCTTTCTTT,CASSPTTGGTEAFF
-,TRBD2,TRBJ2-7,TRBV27,TGTGCCAGCAGCCCCCAGCGGGGCTCCTACGAGCAGTACTTC,CASSPQRGSYEQYF
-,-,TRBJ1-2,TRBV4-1,TGCGCCAGCAGCCAACGGCGGGCCGTCGGCTACACCTTC,CASSQRRAVGYTF
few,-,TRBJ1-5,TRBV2,TGTGCCAGCAGTGGCGGGACCGCGGGTAGTCAGCCCCAGCATTTT,CASSGGTAGSQPQHF
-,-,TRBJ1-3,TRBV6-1,TGTGCCAGCAGTGAAGGACAATTGTCTGGAAACACCATATATTTT,CASSEGQLSGNTIYF
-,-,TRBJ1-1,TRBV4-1,TGCGCCAGCAGCCAGCCCCGTGGCACAGGGAATAGTTGGGAGATTGAAGCTTTCTTT,CASSQPRGTGNSWEIEAFF
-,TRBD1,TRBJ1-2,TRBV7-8,TGTGCCAGCAGCCGAACAGGGGACTATGGCTACACCTTC,CASSRTGDYGYTF
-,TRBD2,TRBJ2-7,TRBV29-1,TGCAGCTCGGGGCTAGCGGGATTTACCTACGAGCAGTACTTC,CSSGLAGFTYEQYF
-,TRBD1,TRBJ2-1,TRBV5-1,TGCGCCAGCAGCCAAGATAAGACAGGGGCCTCCTACAATGAGCAGTTCTTC,CASSQDKTGASYNEQFF
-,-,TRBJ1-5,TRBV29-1,TGCAGCGTTGGACAGTACAATCAGCCCCAGCATTTT,CSVGQYNQPQHF
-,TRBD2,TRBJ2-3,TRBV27,TGTGCCAGCAGTTTGAGGGAGGGAGCCGGAGATACGCAGTATTTT,CASSLREGAGDTQYF
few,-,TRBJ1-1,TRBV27,TGTGCCAGCAGTTTAACGGCGGCTAACACTGAAGCTTTCTTT,CASSLTAANTEAFF
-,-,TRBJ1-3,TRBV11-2,TGTGCCAGCATGTTCCGAGGCGGAACCTCTGGAAACACCATATATTTT,CASMFRGGTSGNTIYF
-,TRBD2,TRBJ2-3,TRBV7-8,TGTGCCAGCAGCCCCGGGCTAGCGGGAGTGGGGACAGATACGCAGTATTTT,CASSPGLAGVGTDTQYF
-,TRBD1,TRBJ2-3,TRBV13,TGTGCCAGCAGCTTAGGCCAGGGGGCAGATACGCAGTATTTT,CASSLGQGADTQYF
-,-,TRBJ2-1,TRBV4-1,TGCGCCAGCAGCCAAGACGGTATCAATGAGCAGTTCTTC,CASSQDGINEQFF
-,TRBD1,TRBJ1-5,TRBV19,TGTGCCAGTAAACAGGGGAGGTATGCAAATCAGCCCCAGCATTTT,CASKQGRYANQPQHF
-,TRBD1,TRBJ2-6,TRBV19,TGTGCCAGCGGGACAGGGGGCGTTTTTTACTCTGGGGCCAACGTCCTGACTTTC,CASGTGGVFYSGANVLTF
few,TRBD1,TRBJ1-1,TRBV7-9,TGTGCCAGCAGCAGCTACACAGGGGACACTGAAGCTTTCTTT,CASSSYTGDTEAFF
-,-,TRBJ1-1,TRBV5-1,TGCGCCAGCAGCTCCGGAGGTTTTGGGGAGTGGGGTATGAACACTGAAGCTTTCTTT,CASSSGGFGEWGMNTEAFF
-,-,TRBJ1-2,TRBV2,TGTGCCAGCAGCGTAACTTCTACCCCTCACTCCTTC,CASSVTSTPHSF
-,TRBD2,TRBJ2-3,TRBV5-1,TGCGCCAGCAGCTCAGGGACTAGCGGCACAGATACGCAGTATTTT,CASSSGTSGTDTQYF
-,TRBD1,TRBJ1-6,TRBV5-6,TGTGCCAGCAGCCCCGTGGGACAGGGGGGATCACCCCTCCACTTT,CASSPVGQGGSPLHF
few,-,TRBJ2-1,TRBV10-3,TGTGCCATCAAAGAGGGATCGAAGAACAGCCTAAAAAGTTACAATGAGCAGTTCTTC,CAIKEGSKNSLKSYNEQFF
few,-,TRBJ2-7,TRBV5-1,TGCGCCAGCAGCTTGAGCTCGGGTAGCTCCTACGAGCAGTACTTC,CASSLSSGSSYEQYF
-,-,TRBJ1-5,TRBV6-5,TGTGCCAGCAGTTACGGGCGTACGAGTCATCAGCCCCAGCATTTT,CASSYGRTSHQPQHF
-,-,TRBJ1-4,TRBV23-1,TGCGCCTCCAATAATGAAAAACTGTTTTTT,CASNNEKLFF
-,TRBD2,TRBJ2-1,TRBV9,TGTGCCAGCAGCGTAGGGATCGGGCGGGGGAATGAGCAGTTCTTC,CASSVGIGRGNEQFF
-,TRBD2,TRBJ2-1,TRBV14,TGTGCCAGCAGCCCCATCTACCCTACGGGACTAGCGGGGAACTCCTACAATGAGCAGTTCTTC,CASSPIYPTGLAGNSYNEQFF
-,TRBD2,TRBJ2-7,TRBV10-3,TGTGCCATCCGACTAGCGGGAGGTTACGAGCAGTACTTC,CAIRLAGGYEQYF
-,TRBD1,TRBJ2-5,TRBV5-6,TGTGCCAGCAGCTTGGGACAGGGGGCAGGGGAGACCCAGTACTTC,CASSLGQGAGETQYF
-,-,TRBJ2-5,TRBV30,TGTGCCTGTGACTGGGTATCAAAGACCCAGTACTTC,CACDWVSKTQYF
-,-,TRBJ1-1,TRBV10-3,TGTGCCATCAGTGAGTCGTTAGAGGTGTTGGAGGCTTTCTTT,CAISESLEVLEAFF
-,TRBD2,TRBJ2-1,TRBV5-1,TGCGCCAGCAATCCCGGCACTAGCGGGAGTAAGGTTGAGCAGTTCTTC,CASNPGTSGSKVEQFF
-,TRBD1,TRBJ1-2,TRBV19,TGTGCCAGTAGTACCTTGGACAGGGGTCATGGCTACACCTTC,CASSTLDRGHGYTF
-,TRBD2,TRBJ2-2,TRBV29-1,TGCAGCGTTTTTCACCCAGGGAGGGGTGGGGAGCTGTTTTTT,CSVFHPGRGGELFF
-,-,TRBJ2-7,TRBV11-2,TGTGCCAGCAGCTCCGACCTCTTTTCGGGCGAGCAGTACTTC,CASSSDLFSGEQYF
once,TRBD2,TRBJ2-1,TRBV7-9,TGTGCCAGCAGCTCCCACTCTTATAGCGGGAGGTTGTACAATGAGCAGTTCTTC,CASSSHSYSGRLYNEQFF
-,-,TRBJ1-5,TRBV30,TGTGCCTGGAGCCCAAGCAATCAGCCCCAGCATTTT,CAWSPSNQPQHF
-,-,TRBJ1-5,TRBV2,TGTGCCAGCAGTGACCGTCAGAATCAGCCCCAGCATTTT,CASSDRQNQPQHF
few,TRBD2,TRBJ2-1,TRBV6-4,TGTGCCAGCAGTGACTCTGCGGGGGGGTACAATGAGCAGTTCTTC,CASSDSAGGYNEQFF
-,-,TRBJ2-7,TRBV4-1,TGCGCCAGCAGCCAAGGACAGGTCTACTACGAGCAGTACTTC,CASSQGQVYYEQYF
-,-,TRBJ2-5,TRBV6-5,TGTGCCAGCAGAACCGTCGGGAAGACCCAGTACTTC,CASRTVGKTQYF
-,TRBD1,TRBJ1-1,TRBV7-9,TGTGCCAGCAGCGGGACAGGGGGCTCTGAAGCTTTCTTT,CASSGTGGSEAFF
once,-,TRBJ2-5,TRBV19,TGTGCCAGCTCGACAGTGCAAGAGACCCAGTACTTC,CASSTVQETQYF
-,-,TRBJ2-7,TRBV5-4,TGTGCCAGCAGCTCGGACAGACACTACGAGCAGTACTTC,CASSSDRHYEQYF